The rows below give T cell receptor beta chains drawn from one sample of a study of T cell responses to AZD1222 COVID-19 vaccine. The assay was immunoSEQ multiplex PCR, and TCRdb's table has in-frame clones only and misses some. The sample yields some 170,000 clones, about 92% seen once. Sequenced material: peripheral blood, taken on day 0 of MenACWY control vaccination. The source of these receptors is an adult in good health. Each CDR3 is given with its conserved first and last residue. Each record gives: CDR3 DNA, CDR3 protein, CDR3 length, D gene, V gene, clone size, J gene. A D gene is named only where the DNA matches it firmly. For some rows the clone size is stated as once, few or many, or as a class when expanded; others skip it.

cdr3_nt: TGTGCCAGCAGAGGGGGGTCTAGCGGGATCTACAATGAGCAGTTCTTC
cdr3_aa: CASRGGSSGIYNEQFF
cdr3_length: 16
d_call: TRBD2
v_call: TRBV7-2
clone_size: few
j_call: TRBJ2-1

cdr3_nt: TGTGCCAGCAGCCCCGGGACGCGGGTGATGGGCACTGAAGCTTTCTTT
cdr3_aa: CASSPGTRVMGTEAFF
cdr3_length: 16
d_call: .
v_call: TRBV11-1
clone_size: once
j_call: TRBJ1-1

cdr3_nt: TGTGCCAGCAGCTCGGACAGGGGCCCCCAAGAGACCCAGTACTTC
cdr3_aa: CASSSDRGPQETQYF
cdr3_length: 15
d_call: TRBD1
v_call: TRBV7-9
clone_size: .
j_call: TRBJ2-5

cdr3_nt: TGTGCCAGCATCGGGCGGAGACTAGCGGGCCTAAGCTCCTACGAGCAGTACTTC
cdr3_aa: CASIGRRLAGLSSYEQYF
cdr3_length: 18
d_call: TRBD2
v_call: TRBV2
clone_size: .
j_call: TRBJ2-7

cdr3_nt: TGTGCCAGCAGTTTACGACCGGGGCATTATTCACCCCTCCACTTT
cdr3_aa: CASSLRPGHYSPLHF
cdr3_length: 15
d_call: .
v_call: TRBV7-2
clone_size: .
j_call: TRBJ1-6

cdr3_nt: TGTGCCAGCAGCCGAGGGGGACGGTTCGATAGCTATGGCTACACCTTC
cdr3_aa: CASSRGGRFDSYGYTF
cdr3_length: 16
d_call: .
v_call: TRBV7-8
clone_size: .
j_call: TRBJ1-2

cdr3_nt: TGCGCCAGCAGACCCACCCAGGGGGGCTACAATGAGCAGTTCTTC
cdr3_aa: CASRPTQGGYNEQFF
cdr3_length: 15
d_call: .
v_call: TRBV5-1
clone_size: once
j_call: TRBJ2-1

cdr3_nt: TGTGCCTGGACAAGGCGGGGCGGAACGTTTACGGCGAACACTGAAGCTTTCTTT
cdr3_aa: CAWTRRGGTFTANTEAFF
cdr3_length: 18
d_call: .
v_call: TRBV30
clone_size: .
j_call: TRBJ1-1

cdr3_nt: TGCGCCAGCAGCTTGGGTGGGAGGCCCGACACCGGGGAGCTGTTTTTT
cdr3_aa: CASSLGGRPDTGELFF
cdr3_length: 16
d_call: .
v_call: TRBV5-1
clone_size: .
j_call: TRBJ2-2

cdr3_nt: TGTGCCAGCAGGGAAACAGGGCCCAATGAGCAGTTCTTC
cdr3_aa: CASRETGPNEQFF
cdr3_length: 13
d_call: .
v_call: TRBV2
clone_size: .
j_call: TRBJ2-1

cdr3_nt: TGTGCCATCAGTGGAGCGACGGGAGGGGCCAACGTCCTGACTTTC
cdr3_aa: CAISGATGGANVLTF
cdr3_length: 15
d_call: .
v_call: TRBV10-3
clone_size: .
j_call: TRBJ2-6

cdr3_nt: TGTGCCAGTAGTCCTATCCGACAGGGTGGAGAAAAACTGTTTTTT
cdr3_aa: CASSPIRQGGEKLFF
cdr3_length: 15
d_call: TRBD1
v_call: TRBV19
clone_size: .
j_call: TRBJ1-4

cdr3_nt: TGTGCCAGCAGGCCTCGACAGGGAGGCAAAAACATTCAGTACTTC
cdr3_aa: CASRPRQGGKNIQYF
cdr3_length: 15
d_call: .
v_call: TRBV6-5
clone_size: few
j_call: TRBJ2-4

cdr3_nt: TGTGCCATCACCCAGTGGGGAAGTACCGGGGAGCTGTTTTTT
cdr3_aa: CAITQWGSTGELFF
cdr3_length: 14
d_call: .
v_call: TRBV10-3
clone_size: .
j_call: TRBJ2-2

cdr3_nt: TGTGCCAGCAGCTTAACCAGGGGCACCGGTCAGCCCCAGCATTTT
cdr3_aa: CASSLTRGTGQPQHF
cdr3_length: 15
d_call: .
v_call: TRBV7-8
clone_size: .
j_call: TRBJ1-5

cdr3_nt: TGTGCCAGCAGTACGAGGGGAGTAAATAGTATTTACGAGCAGTACTTC
cdr3_aa: CASSTRGVNSIYEQYF
cdr3_length: 16
d_call: .
v_call: TRBV27
clone_size: .
j_call: TRBJ2-7

cdr3_nt: TGTGCCAGTAGCCCCCTTATGAATATGGCGAAAAAAAGGGATACGCAGTATTTT
cdr3_aa: CASSPLMNMAKKRDTQYF
cdr3_length: 18
d_call: .
v_call: TRBV19
clone_size: .
j_call: TRBJ2-3

cdr3_nt: TGCAGCGTACACCAGGGAGGTTCGGGCTATGGCTACACCTTC
cdr3_aa: CSVHQGGSGYGYTF
cdr3_length: 14
d_call: .
v_call: TRBV29-1
clone_size: .
j_call: TRBJ1-2

cdr3_nt: TGTGCCAGCAGCCTCCCTGGCGTGGGAGCTTTCTTT
cdr3_aa: CASSLPGVGAFF
cdr3_length: 12
d_call: .
v_call: TRBV27
clone_size: .
j_call: TRBJ1-1

cdr3_nt: TGTGCCAGCAGCCAAGAAAAGGAATGGCAGAGGGATTTT
cdr3_aa: CASSQEKEWQRDF
cdr3_length: 13
d_call: .
v_call: TRBV4-2
clone_size: .
j_call: TRBJ1-1

cdr3_nt: TGTGCCAGCAGTTACCCGGGGGTAGGGCAGCCCCAGCATTTT
cdr3_aa: CASSYPGVGQPQHF
cdr3_length: 14
d_call: .
v_call: TRBV6-6
clone_size: .
j_call: TRBJ1-5

cdr3_nt: TGTGCCAGCAGCGTGGGACAGGGGGCGTCTTATTTTGGTGGCTACACCTTC
cdr3_aa: CASSVGQGASYFGGYTF
cdr3_length: 17
d_call: TRBD1
v_call: TRBV9
clone_size: once
j_call: TRBJ1-2

cdr3_nt: TGTGCCAGCAGCTTGGGTGGAGGGGGCCGGTACGAGCAGTACTTC
cdr3_aa: CASSLGGGGRYEQYF
cdr3_length: 15
d_call: .
v_call: TRBV7-2
clone_size: .
j_call: TRBJ2-7

cdr3_nt: TGTGCCACCAGTGAACGCACAGGGGGGCTCGGCTATGGCTACACCTTC
cdr3_aa: CATSERTGGLGYGYTF
cdr3_length: 16
d_call: TRBD1
v_call: TRBV24-1
clone_size: .
j_call: TRBJ1-2

cdr3_nt: TGCGCCAGCAAGACAGCGGGAGTCACCGGGGAGCTGTTTTTT
cdr3_aa: CASKTAGVTGELFF
cdr3_length: 14
d_call: TRBD2
v_call: TRBV5-1
clone_size: once
j_call: TRBJ2-2

cdr3_nt: TGTGCCAGCAGCTCAGGACTAGCGGGGGGGGATACGCAGTATTTT
cdr3_aa: CASSSGLAGGDTQYF
cdr3_length: 15
d_call: TRBD2
v_call: TRBV7-2
clone_size: .
j_call: TRBJ2-3

cdr3_nt: TGCGCCAGCAGCCCTACCGGGACAGGGTGGTACGAGCAGTACTTC
cdr3_aa: CASSPTGTGWYEQYF
cdr3_length: 15
d_call: TRBD1
v_call: TRBV5-1
clone_size: .
j_call: TRBJ2-7

cdr3_nt: TGTGCCAGTAACCCCCGCGGCAGGGAGAACACCGGGGAGCTGTTTTTT
cdr3_aa: CASNPRGRENTGELFF
cdr3_length: 16
d_call: .
v_call: TRBV19
clone_size: .
j_call: TRBJ2-2

cdr3_nt: TGTGCCAGCAGCTTGGGGGCCCTCAGTCCCAATGAGCAGTTCTTC
cdr3_aa: CASSLGALSPNEQFF
cdr3_length: 15
d_call: .
v_call: TRBV5-6
clone_size: .
j_call: TRBJ2-1

cdr3_nt: TGTGCCAGTAGCATGGACTTAATAGTCCACGAGCAGTACTTC
cdr3_aa: CASSMDLIVHEQYF
cdr3_length: 14
d_call: .
v_call: TRBV19
clone_size: .
j_call: TRBJ2-7

cdr3_nt: TGTGCCAGCTCCCAACGGGGAAAAGAGACCCAGTACTTC
cdr3_aa: CASSQRGKETQYF
cdr3_length: 13
d_call: .
v_call: TRBV21-1
clone_size: .
j_call: TRBJ2-5

cdr3_nt: TGTGCCAGCAGTTTTGGGCTCCCGAGCTCCTACGAGCAGTACTTC
cdr3_aa: CASSFGLPSSYEQYF
cdr3_length: 15
d_call: .
v_call: TRBV27
clone_size: .
j_call: TRBJ2-7

cdr3_nt: TGTGCCAGCAGCTTGGTGGGCAGCAGCAATCAGCCCCAGCATTTT
cdr3_aa: CASSLVGSSNQPQHF
cdr3_length: 15
d_call: .
v_call: TRBV5-5
clone_size: .
j_call: TRBJ1-5

cdr3_nt: TGTGCCAGCAGTCCGTCATGGGGTTACAATGAGCAGTTCTTC
cdr3_aa: CASSPSWGYNEQFF
cdr3_length: 14
d_call: .
v_call: TRBV27
clone_size: .
j_call: TRBJ2-1

cdr3_nt: TGTGCCAGCAGAAAGGCTTCGGCTAATGAAAAACTGTTTTTT
cdr3_aa: CASRKASANEKLFF
cdr3_length: 14
d_call: .
v_call: TRBV27
clone_size: .
j_call: TRBJ1-4

cdr3_nt: TGTGCCATCAGCCAGGGACAGACAGATACGCAGTATTTT
cdr3_aa: CAISQGQTDTQYF
cdr3_length: 13
d_call: TRBD1
v_call: TRBV10-3
clone_size: .
j_call: TRBJ2-3

cdr3_nt: TGTGCCAGCACTATGGTGTTGAACACTGAAGCTTTCTTT
cdr3_aa: CASTMVLNTEAFF
cdr3_length: 13
d_call: .
v_call: TRBV11-3
clone_size: .
j_call: TRBJ1-1

cdr3_nt: TGTGCCAGCAGCCGCCCGAGGGATTCACCCCTCCACTTT
cdr3_aa: CASSRPRDSPLHF
cdr3_length: 13
d_call: .
v_call: TRBV3-1/TRBV3-2
clone_size: few
j_call: TRBJ1-6

cdr3_nt: TGTGCCAGCAGTTGGGGCGGGAGCACTCAGACCCAGTACTTC
cdr3_aa: CASSWGGSTQTQYF
cdr3_length: 14
d_call: TRBD2
v_call: TRBV6-2/TRBV6-3
clone_size: .
j_call: TRBJ2-5

cdr3_nt: TGTGCCAGCAGTTACTCGGGAGGAGGCGACGAGCAGTACTTC
cdr3_aa: CASSYSGGGDEQYF
cdr3_length: 14
d_call: .
v_call: TRBV6-6
clone_size: .
j_call: TRBJ2-7

cdr3_nt: TGTGCCAGCGTGGGGGGGCGGAACATGAACACTGAAGCTTTCTTT
cdr3_aa: CASVGGRNMNTEAFF
cdr3_length: 15
d_call: .
v_call: TRBV2
clone_size: .
j_call: TRBJ1-1

cdr3_nt: TGTGCCAGCGTAGAGGTACAGGGAGGTCAGCCCCAGCATTTT
cdr3_aa: CASVEVQGGQPQHF
cdr3_length: 14
d_call: .
v_call: TRBV2
clone_size: .
j_call: TRBJ1-5

cdr3_nt: TGTGCCATCGCTAGCGCGGGGGGCAAAAACATTCAGTACTTC
cdr3_aa: CAIASAGGKNIQYF
cdr3_length: 14
d_call: TRBD2
v_call: TRBV10-3
clone_size: .
j_call: TRBJ2-4

cdr3_nt: TGTGCCAGCTCACCAAGGGCAGGGAAAATGAACACTGAAGCTTTCTTT
cdr3_aa: CASSPRAGKMNTEAFF
cdr3_length: 16
d_call: .
v_call: TRBV18
clone_size: .
j_call: TRBJ1-1

cdr3_nt: TGTGCCAGTAGTATTTTCTTTGGAGACGGGAACACTGAAGCTTTCTTT
cdr3_aa: CASSIFFGDGNTEAFF
cdr3_length: 16
d_call: .
v_call: TRBV19
clone_size: .
j_call: TRBJ1-1

cdr3_nt: TGTGCCAGCGATTCAAGCGGGAGAAATGAGCAGTTCTTC
cdr3_aa: CASDSSGRNEQFF
cdr3_length: 13
d_call: TRBD2
v_call: TRBV7-9
clone_size: .
j_call: TRBJ2-1